This T cell receptor (beta chain) was found in a study of shared clonotypes between healthy human individuals. Looking at the study overall: Donor composition was a couple of women and three men, aged 18 to 49.

On this clone: This sample also contains other DNA sequences that code for the same CDR3.

The CDR3 runs to 13 residues. Trimming took 2 bases from V and 5 from J, leaving 9 bases between them. Germline CDR1 KGHSH, CDR2 LQKENI. Unsorted PBMCs provided DNA that was sequenced on ten immunoSEQ deep assay plates. Original data processing: Filtering differed, since immunoSEQ gave only junction sequences and no quality scores. Clones were sequenced by immunoSEQ multiplex PCR, and TCRdb holds only the in-frame ones, with some missing. For V, J and clone size, that table is used; D and trimming come from the DNA. The sample yields some 530,000 clones, almost 80% seen once. The chain is built from TRBV18 and TRBJ2-5; D unresolved. The receptor was isolated from a woman in her thirties or forties in good health. Some clones in this sample may be carry-over from other donors' samples. Sequenced: PBMCs. DNA for the CDR3: TGTGCCAGCTCACCAGATGCCGGGGAGACCCAGTACTTC. Translated: CASSPDAGETQYF.